This T cell receptor (beta chain) was documented in a study of radiotherapy plus CTLA-4 blockade in lung cancer (dated by TCRdb to 2017 to 2018). For context, the study as a whole: Objective responses were observed in about a sixth of enrolled patients, and disease control was achieved in less than 40%.

This clone occurred a few times. Its antigen is unknown. Base quality data are lacking; no much larger clone is found one base away. CDR1 LNHDA and CDR2 SQIVND are derived from the germline V gene (reference sequence). V is cut by 7 bases and J by 0 bases, and the space between the germline ends is 18 bases. The CDR3 measures 16 amino acids from cysteine to phenylalanine. Only the CDR3 portion is preserved as DNA: 48 bases, with reading frame beginning at the first base. The library was obtained by the immunoSEQ multiplex PCR assay. TCRdb took this table from immuneACCESS and kept in-frame rearrangements with V and J called. Such tables lack part of the clones; where checked against another copy, unresolved V genes explain under half of the gap, and the rest is unexplained. This sample gives about 77,000 clones in total; over 65% of them show up just once. Roughly 9.8% of the sample is taken by the ten largest.

General conclusions and limits of the study: TCR clones derived from tumors expanded in peripheral blood after treatment with radiotherapy and ipilimumab. Early dynamic changes in blood T cell clones, together with increased serum interferon-beta after radiation, were reported as the strongest predictors of response.

Focal radiation therapy combined with CTLA-4 blockade (ipilimumab) was tested in patients with chemo-refractory metastatic non-small-cell lung cancer. The sequence derives from a human donor with non-small cell lung cancer whose response to radiotherapy plus ipilimumab could not be evaluated. This sequence uses TRBV19 and TRBJ1-2; TRBD1 is a weak D gene call, 6 bases matching. Sequenced material: peripheral blood, taken from a patient treated with radiotherapy plus ipilimumab. The CDR3 amino acid sequence is: CASTLPRTATNYGYTF. The base sequence is TGTGCCAGTACCCTCCCGCGGACAGCCACTAACTATGGCTACACCTTC.